This is a list of T cell receptor beta chains from one sample in a study of blood T cell repertoires in COVID-19. Sequencing used immunoSEQ multiplex PCR; TCRdb keeps in-frame clones, though not all of them. In the table there are some 89,000 clones, roughly 89% of which are singletons. The sequenced material came from peripheral blood. Receptors originate from a man aged 50-60 years with acute or convalescent COVID-19. Both conserved end residues are part of each CDR3. A D gene is named only where the DNA matches it firmly. A clone size is listed for some rows: how often the clone was seen (once, few, many), or a class if it is expanded.

V	D	size	J	DNA	CDR3
TRBV6-5	NA	NA	TRBJ1-3	TGTGCCAGCACCTGGGACATTTCTGGAAACACCATATATTTT	CASTWDISGNTIYF
TRBV7-2	NA	NA	TRBJ1-4	TGTGCCAGCAGCCGGGACGGGGGAAGAGATGAAAAACTGTTTTTT	CASSRDGGRDEKLFF
TRBV18	NA	NA	TRBJ1-2	TGTGCCAGCTCCCCGGCAGGGAACTATGGCTACACCTTC	CASSPAGNYGYTF
TRBV6-5	NA	NA	TRBJ1-1	TGTGCCAGCAGTTACGGTCGGGGGATCACTGAAGCTTTCTTT	CASSYGRGITEAFF
TRBV4-1	NA	NA	TRBJ2-5	TGCGCCAGCAGCCAAGAGACCCTGACTCTAGAGACCCAGTACTTC	CASSQETLTLETQYF
TRBV29-1	NA	once	TRBJ2-2	TGCAGCGTCTCTAGCAGGACCGGGGAGCTGTTTTTT	CSVSSRTGELFF
TRBV7-3	TRBD2	NA	TRBJ2-1	TGTGCCAGCAGCTTAAATGCGGGAGACAATGAGCAGTTCTTC	CASSLNAGDNEQFF
TRBV19	TRBD1	NA	TRBJ1-3	TGTGCCAGCGGGGACAGTTGGGGAAGAAACACCATATATTTT	CASGDSWGRNTIYF
TRBV3-1/TRBV3-2	NA	NA	TRBJ2-3	TGTGCCAGCAGTTCAACACAGGGTACGCAGTATTTT	CASSSTQGTQYF
TRBV6-1	NA	NA	TRBJ2-7	TGTGCCAGCAGTGAAGCGCTGTCGGTTCCCTACGAGCAGTACTTC	CASSEALSVPYEQYF
TRBV19	TRBD1	NA	TRBJ1-5	TGTGCCAGTAGTACTCTCACAGGGGGCGACCAGCCCCAGCATTTT	CASSTLTGGDQPQHF
TRBV18	NA	medium-sized	TRBJ1-1	TGTGCCAGCTCACCCTCAGGGGTTTCGGGCACTGAAGCTTTCTTT	CASSPSGVSGTEAFF
TRBV4-3	TRBD1	NA	TRBJ1-4	TGCGCCAGCAGCCGGGACAGGGGGCTTGAAAAACTGTTTTTT	CASSRDRGLEKLFF
TRBV5-4	NA	NA	TRBJ1-2	TGTGCCAGCAGCTTGGACAGGGCATCTGGCTACACCTTC	CASSLDRASGYTF
TRBV18	NA	NA	TRBJ1-3	TGTGCCAGCTCCCCTAAGGAGGGAAACTCTGGAAACACCATATATTTT	CASSPKEGNSGNTIYF
TRBV5-4	TRBD2	NA	TRBJ2-2	TGTGCCAGCAGCCCGGTTGGACTAGCGAACACCGGGGAGCTGTTTTTT	CASSPVGLANTGELFF
TRBV7-2	NA	NA	TRBJ1-2	TGTGCCAGCAGCTTAGGTGGGGGGGCAGTCCTCTATGGCTACACCTTC	CASSLGGGAVLYGYTF
TRBV19	NA	NA	TRBJ1-5	TGTGCCAGTAGTATAGACAGGGATCAGCCCCAGCATTTT	CASSIDRDQPQHF
TRBV19	NA	NA	TRBJ1-5	TGTGCCAGTAATCCAGGGCGGTACCAGCCCCAGCATTTT	CASNPGRYQPQHF
TRBV18	TRBD1	NA	TRBJ1-1	TGTGCCAGCTCACAAGCCGGGACAGGGAACACTGAAGCTTTCTTT	CASSQAGTGNTEAFF
TRBV6-5	NA	NA	TRBJ2-7	TGTGCCATCCTGACAGTCACCTACGAGCAGTACTTC	CAILTVTYEQYF
TRBV2	TRBD2	once	TRBJ2-1	TGTGCCAGCAGTGGACTAGCTACCACATTTCGGAGTGAGCAGTTCTTC	CASSGLATTFRSEQFF
TRBV10-3	NA	NA	TRBJ1-2	TGTGCCATCAGTGAGGGACTGGGGGGGCGCGGGGACTATGGCTACACCTTC	CAISEGLGGRGDYGYTF
TRBV11-2	NA	NA	TRBJ2-7	TGTGCCAGCAGCTTAAGTCAGGGTAATTACGAGCAGTACTTC	CASSLSQGNYEQYF
TRBV5-1	TRBD2	NA	TRBJ2-5	TGCGCCAGCAGCTTGGATGGGACTAGGGGGGAGACCCAGTACTTC	CASSLDGTRGETQYF
TRBV5-1	NA	NA	TRBJ2-6	TGCGCCAGCAGCTTGTTTGCCGGCTCTGGGGCCAACGTCCTGACTTTC	CASSLFAGSGANVLTF
TRBV5-1	TRBD2	NA	TRBJ2-3	TGCGCCAGCTCAACCGGGACTAAACCAGATACGCAGTATTTT	CASSTGTKPDTQYF
TRBV24-1	NA	NA	TRBJ1-5	TGTGCCACCAGTGAGTCAGGTTATAGCAATCAGCCCCAGCATTTT	CATSESGYSNQPQHF
TRBV6-2/TRBV6-3	NA	NA	TRBJ2-1	TGTGCCAGCAGTTACGAGCCGAACAATGAGCAGTTCTTC	CASSYEPNNEQFF
TRBV6-4	NA	NA	TRBJ1-2	TGTGCCAGCAGCCCCGAGGTAGGGGACTTCTATGGCTACACCTTC	CASSPEVGDFYGYTF
TRBV6-5	TRBD1	NA	TRBJ2-2	TGTGCCAGCAGCCGGGACAGGGTATCGGGGGAGCTGTTTTTT	CASSRDRVSGELFF
TRBV3-1/TRBV3-2	NA	NA	TRBJ1-1	TGTGCCAGCAGTAATTCGAACACTGAAGCTTTCTTT	CASSNSNTEAFF
TRBV11-2	NA	NA	TRBJ1-1	TGTGCCAGCAGCTTAGACCGAGACACTGAAGCTTTCTTT	CASSLDRDTEAFF
TRBV24-1	NA	NA	TRBJ2-1	TGTGCCACCAGTGATTCGCCACGCAGGCCCGAGCAGTTCTTC	CATSDSPRRPEQFF
TRBV29-1	TRBD1	once	TRBJ2-3	TGCAGCGCAAAGACCCGGGACAGGGGGTGGACAGATACGCAGTATTTT	CSAKTRDRGWTDTQYF
TRBV6-5	NA	NA	TRBJ1-2	TGTGCCAGCAGTTACTCCGGACAGCTAACCAGCTATGGCTACACCTTC	CASSYSGQLTSYGYTF
TRBV11-2	TRBD2	NA	TRBJ2-7	TGTGCCAGCAGGAGTCTAGCGGGTTTCTACGAGCAGTACTTC	CASRSLAGFYEQYF
TRBV5-1	TRBD1	once	TRBJ2-7	TGCGCCAGCAGGCTCGACAGGGGTCCCTACGAGCAGTACTTC	CASRLDRGPYEQYF
TRBV9	NA	NA	TRBJ2-3	TGTGCCAGCAGCCCCTTTCGGGGGTCCACAGATACGCAGTATTTT	CASSPFRGSTDTQYF
TRBV5-6	TRBD2	once	TRBJ2-5	TGTGCCAGCAGCTTGGCAACGGGAGGAGGACAAGAGACCCAGTACTTC	CASSLATGGGQETQYF
TRBV10-3	TRBD2	NA	TRBJ2-3	TGTGCCATCGCCCCCCCGGGGCGTAGCGGGGCAGATACGCAGTATTTT	CAIAPPGRSGADTQYF
TRBV7-9	NA	NA	TRBJ1-5	TGTGCCAGCAGCTCGGGGTTTAGCAATCAGCCCCAGCATTTT	CASSSGFSNQPQHF
TRBV5-1	TRBD2	NA	TRBJ2-1	TGCGCCAGCAGCAATATTTCACTAGCGGTGAGCTCCTACAATGAGCAGTTCTTC	CASSNISLAVSSYNEQFF
TRBV7-6	TRBD1	NA	TRBJ2-3	TGTGCCAGCAGCCTAGGACAGGGACGCACAGATACGCAGTATTTT	CASSLGQGRTDTQYF
TRBV24-1	NA	NA	TRBJ2-1	TGTGCCACCAGTGACCGCCGGGCGGGGACTCTTGGCTACAATGAGCAGTTCTTC	CATSDRRAGTLGYNEQFF
TRBV6-1	NA	NA	TRBJ1-5	TGTGCCAGCAGTGAAGGGGGCCGCGTGAATCAGCCCCAGCATTTT	CASSEGGRVNQPQHF
TRBV30	TRBD2	NA	TRBJ2-1	TGTGCCTGGAGGAAACTAGCGGGGGGTGGCAATGAGCAGTTCTTC	CAWRKLAGGGNEQFF
TRBV12-5	NA	NA	TRBJ2-1	TGTGCTAGTGCCCCAGGGTGGAACCCATGGGAGCAGTTCTTC	CASAPGWNPWEQFF
TRBV4-1	TRBD1	NA	TRBJ2-1	TGCGCCAGCAGCCCACAACCGGGACAGGGGAATGAGCAGTTCTTC	CASSPQPGQGNEQFF
TRBV5-1	NA	NA	TRBJ1-1	TGCGCCAGCAGCTCGGACGGGATGAACACTGAAGCTTTCTTT	CASSSDGMNTEAFF
TRBV6-1	TRBD2	NA	TRBJ2-3	TGTGCCAGCAGCGAATCGCGGGGGTTCATCACAGATACGCAGTATTTT	CASSESRGFITDTQYF
TRBV4-3	TRBD1	NA	TRBJ1-3	TGCGCCAGCAGCCAATCGCACAGGGGCGCTGGAAACACCATATATTTT	CASSQSHRGAGNTIYF
TRBV7-9	NA	NA	TRBJ2-1	TGTGCCAGCAGCCCGATGATGGGGGGATATGAGCAGTTCTTC	CASSPMMGGYEQFF
TRBV12-5	TRBD1	NA	TRBJ1-1	TGTGCTAGTGGTTTAGGGGGCAACACTGAAGCTTTCTTT	CASGLGGNTEAFF
TRBV30	TRBD1	once	TRBJ2-5	TGTGCCTGGAGTGGGACAGGGGGAAAAGCAGAGACCCAGTACTTC	CAWSGTGGKAETQYF